The text below deals with one T cell receptor beta chain. What it recognizes is unknown. The cohort excluded patients with autoimmune disease history or systemic immunosuppression. The sample originates from a study of OX40 agonist ivuxolimab in advanced cancers. Study-wide background: Of mixed ages from about 20 to 80 and averaging 60 years, the group was 65% to 85% male. Notes on the study in general: Relative to CD4+ cells, CD8+ T cells on average had more expanded clones. Also showing low normalized T-cell clonal expansion were some of the nonresponders.

V was trimmed by 3 bases and J by 1 base, leaving 6 bases between them. The germline gives CDR1 MGHDK, CDR2 SYGVNS. The CDR3 has 13 amino acids. Sequencing used immunoSEQ multiplex PCR; TCRdb keeps in-frame clones, though not all of them. Of over 75,000 clones listed, approximately 90% are singletons. The genes are TRBV25-1 and TRBJ2-5; D remains ambiguous. Specimen: CD4+ or CD8+ T cells sorted from blood, collected in a trial of the OX40 agonist ivuxolimab. The sequence was collected from an adult with an advanced solid tumor such as melanoma, head and neck, liver or kidney cancer. The CDR3, as DNA: TGTGCCAGCAGTGAGGCAGGCCAAGAGACCCAGTACTTC. It codes for CASSEAGQETQYF.